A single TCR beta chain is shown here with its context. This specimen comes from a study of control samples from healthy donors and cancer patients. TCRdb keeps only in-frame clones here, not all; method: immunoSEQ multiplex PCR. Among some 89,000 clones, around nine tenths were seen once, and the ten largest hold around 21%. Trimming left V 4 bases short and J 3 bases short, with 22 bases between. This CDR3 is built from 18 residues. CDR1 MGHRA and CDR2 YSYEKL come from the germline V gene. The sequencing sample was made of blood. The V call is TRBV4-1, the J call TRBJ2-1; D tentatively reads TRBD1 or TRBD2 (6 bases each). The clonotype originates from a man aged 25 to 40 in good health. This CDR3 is CASSPRGGSVTGYNEQFF. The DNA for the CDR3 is TGCGCCAGCAGCCCTAGAGGGGGGTCAGTCACGGGCTACAATGAGCAGTTCTTC.